The T cell receptor (beta chain) under discussion was sequenced for a study of T cell changes during pregnancy in multiple sclerosis. The data were produced by immunoSEQ multiplex PCR, yet TCRdb's version contains in-frame clones alone and is incomplete. The sample holds 49,000 or so clones, 85% to 95% seen once. Germline V gene lookup returns CDR1 LNHDA and CDR2 SQIVND (reference sequence). This CDR3 spans 14 amino acids. Trimming cost V 2 bases and J 1 base, with 8 bases left between them. This material consisted of CD4+ T cells from peripheral blood mononuclear cells, taken in the second trimester of pregnancy. The source of this sequence is a female donor in good health, enrolled as a control in a pregnancy study. This chain joins TRBV19 and TRBJ1-1, with a possible D match to TRBD1 (5 bases). CDR3 sequence (DNA): TGTGCCAGTAGTATAAGACAGACGAACACTGAAGCTTTCTTT. It is translated as CASSIRQTNTEAFF.